One TCR beta chain is described in this entry. As yet, its antigen is unknown. These data belong to a study of shared clonotypes between healthy human individuals. Generated by immunoSEQ multiplex PCR, the TCRdb table keeps only in-frame clones and is missing some. The repertoire holds roughly 570,000 clones, 95% to 98% seen once, with approximately 0.3% in the top ten. Trimming pared 5 bases from V and 2 bases from J, leaving 10 bases between. CDR3 length: 13 residues. Germline CDR1 is MNHEY and CDR2 is SMNVEV (reference sequence). Terminally differentiated effector memory CD45RA+ cells were excluded by CCR7 positive selection of CD45RO-negative cells. General observations from the study: Generation probabilities of non-shared clonotypes were lower (relative to those shared by all four donors). Four donors had about 5% of their naive CD4 clonotypes in common. Tissues were not sampled, only blood, and their repertoires likely differ. Rarefaction exposed incomplete sorted-subset sequencing despite large depth.

Sequenced input: naive CD8+ T cells sorted from blood. The receptor was derived from a young man in good health. The chain uses TRBV27 and TRBJ2-7; D may be TRBD1 (5 bases). CDR3 DNA: TGTGCCAGCAGTCCCCTAGGGGCCTACGAGCAGTACTTC. Residues: CASSPLGAYEQYF.